This record looks at one TCR beta chain sequence and its context. What it binds is not known. The sample is drawn from a study of beta chain features in type 1 diabetes. V lost 0 bases to trimming and J lost 12 bases, with 9 bases between them. CDR1 and CDR2 (germline): SGHKS, YYEKEE (reference sequence). The CDR3 loop spans 11 amino acids. Notes on the study in general: The VDJ junctions of type 1 diabetes patients carried fewer insertions and more deletions.

The study reverse transcribed the entire isolated RNA, so it sequenced expressed TCRB transcripts. Stem cell-like memory T cell samples were sequenced, and they averaged roughly 970,000 reads. Measured with immunoSEQ multiplex PCR; TCRdb has only the in-frame clones, and not every one. This table has tens of thousands of clones, under 35% appearing once. The sequence was obtained from a young woman in good health. The sample was stem cell memory CD4+ T cells from blood. V and J are TRBV5-5 and TRBJ1-2; D may be TRBD1 (5 bases). The CDR3 sequence is CASSLGQKHTF. CDR3 nucleotide sequence: TGTGCCAGCAGCTTGGGACAGAAACACACCTTC.